These 5 T cell receptor beta chains share one sample of origin, sequenced in a study of response to subunit inactivated influenza vaccine. TCRdb fed the RT-PCR reads into MiXCR, producing one record per CDR3 protein. This sample has about 650,000 distinct CDR3 sequences, with approximately 15% found just once. Sequencing was performed on PBMCs from blood, taken around 15 days before vaccination. All receptors come from a man aged 45-65 years who received an inactivated influenza vaccine.

V is TRBV12-3 or TRBV12-4 and J is TRBJ2-5; D is possibly TRBD1 (6 bases). V was trimmed by 6 bases and J by 0 bases, leaving 11 bases between them. This CDR3 is 14 amino acids long. Here the CDR3 reads CASSPDSYQETQYF. The DNA for the CDR3 is TGTGCCAGCAGCCCGGACAGTTACCAAGAGACCCAGTACTTC.

This clonotype was seen a few times. The chain has TRBV7-3 and TRBJ1-1, with D maybe TRBD1 (5 bases). The ends were cut back, 5 bases at V and 1 base at J, with 14 bases in the middle. The length of the CDR3 is 15 residues. Germline V CDR1 and CDR2: SGHTA, FQGTGA. The CDR3 is CASSPRGGGNTEAFF. CDR3 DNA sequence: TGTGCCAGCAGCCCCCGTGGTGGGGGGAACACTGAAGCTTTCTTT.

The rearrangement links TRBV28 to TRBJ1-2; D unresolved. Trimming took off 2 bases at V and 3 bases at J, with 13 bases between the two ends. The germline V gene encodes CDR1 MDHEN and CDR2 SYDVKM. There are 15 residues in the CDR3. CDR3 loop: CASSLPRRLYYGYTF. The CDR3 region has the DNA TGTGCCAGCAGTTTACCCCGCAGACTCTACTATGGCTACACCTTC.

This clonotype was seen a handful of times. The V and J genes are TRBV20-1 and TRBJ2-5; 10 bases are a match to TRBD2. The CDR3 extends over 15 amino acids. The V segment lost 0 bases and the J segment 2 bases; nucleotides outside the gene matches: 3. Germline V CDR1 and CDR2: DFQATT, SNEGSKA (reference sequence). CDR3 in DNA: TGCAGTGCTAGAGATGGACTAGCGGCTCAAGAGACCCAGTACTTC. Translated, it gives CSARDGLAAQETQYF.

Many counts were recorded for this clonotype. The J gene is TRBJ1-5, the V gene TRBV25-1; D gene ambiguous. This CDR3 contains 14 residues. The V end was cut by 4 bases, the J end by 1 base, with 8 bases between. Per the germline V gene, CDR1 is MGHDK and CDR2 is SYGVNS. The CDR3 sequence is CASSVGRSNQPQHF. CDR3 in DNA: TGTGCCAGCAGTGTGGGCAGAAGCAATCAGCCCCAGCATTTT. The whole variable domain, filled in from reference TRBV25-1 and TRBJ1-5, reads EADIYQTPRYLVIGTGKKITLECSQTMGHDKMYWYQQDPGMELHLIHYSYGVNSTEKGDLSSESTVSRIRTEHFPLTLESARPSHTSQYLCASSVGRSNQPQHFGDGTRLSIL.